The rows below give T cell receptor beta chains drawn from one sample of a study of cytomegalovirus exposure and HLA in healthy donors. Data came from immunoSEQ multiplex PCR; TCRdb stores just in-frame clones and leaves some out. The repertoire holds approximately 140,000 clones, 75% seen once, with 2.5% to 4% in the top ten. Sequences were obtained from PBMCs. The receptors originated from a man aged 40-55 years in good health and CMV-seronegative. The CDR3 runs from the conserved cysteine through the conserved F or W. The D gene is left open where the match is weak. Only some rows state a clone size, as once, few, many or a class for expanded clones.

>few|TRBV6-6|NA|TRBJ1-4|14
TGTGCCAGCAGCCCAGACAGGACGTATGAAAAACTGTTTTTT
CASSPDRTYEKLFF
>NA|TRBV11-2|NA|TRBJ1-2|14
TGTGCCAGCAGCTTAGTTACAGATAGCTATGGCTACACCTTC
CASSLVTDSYGYTF
>NA|TRBV5-8|NA|TRBJ2-6|16
TGTGCCAGCAGCTTCAAAGGAGGATACGGGGCCAACGTCCTGACTTTC
CASSFKGGYGANVLTF
>NA|TRBV6-5|TRBD2|TRBJ2-7|16
TGTGCCAGCAGTTACAGGGGATCGGGGGGCTCCTACGAGCAGTACTTC
CASSYRGSGGSYEQYF
>NA|TRBV27|TRBD2|TRBJ2-7|16
TGTGCCAGCAGTTTATCAAGCGGGGGAAGGGCCTACGAGCAGTACTTC
CASSLSSGGRAYEQYF
>NA|TRBV6-6|TRBD1|TRBJ1-5|14
TGTGCCAGCAGGACAGGGTCCGGCAATCAGCCCCAGCATTTT
CASRTGSGNQPQHF
>few|TRBV6-6|TRBD1|TRBJ2-7|15
TGTGCCAGCAGTTCCGGGACAGGGGGCTCCTACGAGCAGTACTTC
CASSSGTGGSYEQYF
>NA|TRBV5-1|NA|TRBJ1-2|14
TGCGCCAGCAGCTTCCATGACACACTTTACGGCTACACCTTC
CASSFHDTLYGYTF
>NA|TRBV19|TRBD1|TRBJ1-1|14
TGTGCCAGTAGTATAAGGGACAGGGGAGTGAATGCTTTCTTT
CASSIRDRGVNAFF
>NA|TRBV7-8|NA|TRBJ2-7|19
TGTGCCAGCAGCTTACAGAGGTTCAGGGCCGCGCAAGTTTCCTACGAGCAGTACTTC
CASSLQRFRAAQVSYEQYF
>NA|TRBV5-4|TRBD1|TRBJ1-3|15
TGTGCCAGCAGCTTAAGACAGGGGGCTGGAAACACCATATATTTT
CASSLRQGAGNTIYF
>NA|TRBV4-2|TRBD1|TRBJ2-7|15
TGTGCCAGCAGCCCGCGACAGGGGGTATCCTACGAGCAGTACTTC
CASSPRQGVSYEQYF
>NA|TRBV5-4|TRBD1|TRBJ1-1|19
TGTGCCAGCAGCCCCGACTTATTAAGACAGGGTATATGGAACACTGAAGCTTTCTTT
CASSPDLLRQGIWNTEAFF
>NA|TRBV7-9|NA|TRBJ1-1|12
TGTGCCAGCACCCTTCGGAACACTGAAGCTTTCTTT
CASTLRNTEAFF
>few|TRBV6-5|TRBD1|TRBJ1-5|13
TGTGCCAGCAGTCGGGACAGGGCCCAGCCCCAGCATTTT
CASSRDRAQPQHF
>NA|TRBV11-2|NA|TRBJ2-1|15
TGTGCCAGCAGCTCCACTAGCTCTCGACGAAATGAGCAGTTCTTC
CASSSTSSRRNEQFF
>once|TRBV5-1|TRBD1|TRBJ1-1|15
TGCGCCAGCAGCGTCCGACAGGGTTTGAACACTGAAGCTTTCTTT
CASSVRQGLNTEAFF